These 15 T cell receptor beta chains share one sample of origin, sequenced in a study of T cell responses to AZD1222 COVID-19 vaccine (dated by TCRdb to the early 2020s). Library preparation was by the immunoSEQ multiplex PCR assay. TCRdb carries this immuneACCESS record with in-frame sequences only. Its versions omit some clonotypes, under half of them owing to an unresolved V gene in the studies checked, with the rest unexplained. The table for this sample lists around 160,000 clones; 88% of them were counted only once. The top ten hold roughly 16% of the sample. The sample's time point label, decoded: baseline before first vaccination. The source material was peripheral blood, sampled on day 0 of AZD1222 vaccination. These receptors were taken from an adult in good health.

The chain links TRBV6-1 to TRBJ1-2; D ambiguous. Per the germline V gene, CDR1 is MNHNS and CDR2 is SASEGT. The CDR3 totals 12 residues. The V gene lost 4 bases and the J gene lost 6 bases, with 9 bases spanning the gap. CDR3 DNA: TGTGCCAGCAGTGCAGCGGGTGATGGCTACACCTTC. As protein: CASSAAGDGYTF.

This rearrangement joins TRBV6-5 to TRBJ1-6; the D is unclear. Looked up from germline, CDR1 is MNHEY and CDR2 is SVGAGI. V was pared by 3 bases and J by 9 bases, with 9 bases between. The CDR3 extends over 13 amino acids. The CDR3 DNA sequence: TGTGCCAGCAGTTATTCCGGGAGTTCACCCCTCCACTTT. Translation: CASSYSGSSPLHF.

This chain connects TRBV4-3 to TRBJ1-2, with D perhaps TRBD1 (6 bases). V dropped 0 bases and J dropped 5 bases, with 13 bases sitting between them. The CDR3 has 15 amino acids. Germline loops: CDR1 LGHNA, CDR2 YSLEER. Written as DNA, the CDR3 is TGCGCCAGCAGCCAAGATCCGCAGGGGAGTTATGGCTACACCTTC. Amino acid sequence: CASSQDPQGSYGYTF.

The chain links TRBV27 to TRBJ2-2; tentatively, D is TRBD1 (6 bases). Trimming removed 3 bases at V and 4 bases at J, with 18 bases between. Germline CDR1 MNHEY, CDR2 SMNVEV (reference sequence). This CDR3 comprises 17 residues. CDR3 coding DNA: TGTGCCAGCAGTTTGAATAGGGCCCGACAGGCCACCGGGGAGCTGTTTTTT. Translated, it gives CASSLNRARQATGELFF.

As DNA, the CDR3 is TGTGCCAGCAGCTTAGCGCTAAGGTTTGGAAACACCATATATTTT. The encoded protein is CASSLALRFGNTIYF. The V and J genes are TRBV7-9 and TRBJ1-3; D unclear. CDR3 size: 15 residues. Germline CDR1 is SEHNR and CDR2 is FQNEAQ (reference sequence). The V end lost 0 bases, the J end lost 3 bases, and 9 bases lay between the germline ends. Based on the CDR3 plus reference TRBV7-9 and TRBJ1-3, the full variable domain is DTGVSQNPRHKITKRGQNVTFRCDPISEHNRLYWYRQTLGQGPEFLTYFQNEAQLEKSRLLSDRFSAERPKGSFSTLEIQRTEQGDSAMYLCASSLALRFGNTIYFGEGSWLTVV.

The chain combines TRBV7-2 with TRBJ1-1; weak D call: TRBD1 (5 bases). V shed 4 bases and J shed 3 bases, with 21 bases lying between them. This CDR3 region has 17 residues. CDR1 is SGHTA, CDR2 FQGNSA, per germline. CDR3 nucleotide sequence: TGTGCCAGCAGCTCCCCGGGGGGGGGTAGAAGTGACACTGAAGCTTTCTTT. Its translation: CASSSPGGGRSDTEAFF.

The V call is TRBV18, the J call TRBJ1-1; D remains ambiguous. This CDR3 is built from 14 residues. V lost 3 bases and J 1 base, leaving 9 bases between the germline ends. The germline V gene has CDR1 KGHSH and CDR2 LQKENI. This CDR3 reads CASSPAGRNTEAFF. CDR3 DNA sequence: TGTGCCAGCTCACCGGCGGGGAGGAACACTGAAGCTTTCTTT. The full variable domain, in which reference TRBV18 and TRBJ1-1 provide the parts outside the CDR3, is NAGVMQNPRHLVRRRGQEARLRCSPMKGHSHVYWYRQLPEEGLKFMVYLQKENIIDESGMPKERFSAEFPKEGPSILRIQQVVRGDSAAYFCASSPAGRNTEAFFGQGTRLTVV.

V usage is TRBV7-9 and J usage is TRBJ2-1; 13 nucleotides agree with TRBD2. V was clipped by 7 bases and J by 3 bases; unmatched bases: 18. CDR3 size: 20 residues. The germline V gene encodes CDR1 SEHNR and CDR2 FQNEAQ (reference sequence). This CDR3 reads CASNKLTTSGGIGNYNEQFF. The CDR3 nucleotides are TGTGCCAGCAACAAACTTACGACTAGCGGGGGGATAGGTAACTACAATGAGCAGTTCTTC. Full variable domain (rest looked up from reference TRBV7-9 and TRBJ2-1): DTGVSQNPRHKITKRGQNVTFRCDPISEHNRLYWYRQTLGQGPEFLTYFQNEAQLEKSRLLSDRFSAERPKGSFSTLEIQRTEQGDSAMYLCASNKLTTSGGIGNYNEQFFGPGTRLTVL.

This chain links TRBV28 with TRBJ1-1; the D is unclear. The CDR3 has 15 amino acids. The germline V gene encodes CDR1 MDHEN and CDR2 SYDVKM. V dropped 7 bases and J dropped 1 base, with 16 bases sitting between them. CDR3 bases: TGTGCCAGCACCGCTCCTCTCCGGGCGAACACTGAAGCTTTCTTT. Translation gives CASTAPLRANTEAFF.

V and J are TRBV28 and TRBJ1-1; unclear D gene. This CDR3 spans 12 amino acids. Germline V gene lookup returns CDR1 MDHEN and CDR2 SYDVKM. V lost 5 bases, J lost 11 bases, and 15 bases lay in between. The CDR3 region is CASSNTRWTAFF. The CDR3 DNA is TGTGCCAGCAGTAACACAAGGTGGACTGCTTTCTTT.

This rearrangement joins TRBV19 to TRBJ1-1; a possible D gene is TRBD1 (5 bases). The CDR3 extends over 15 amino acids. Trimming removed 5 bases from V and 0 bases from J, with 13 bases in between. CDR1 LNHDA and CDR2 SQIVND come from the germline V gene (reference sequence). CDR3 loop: CASSPRGGMNTEAFF. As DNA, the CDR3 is TGTGCCAGTAGTCCCCGCGGGGGGATGAACACTGAAGCTTTCTTT.

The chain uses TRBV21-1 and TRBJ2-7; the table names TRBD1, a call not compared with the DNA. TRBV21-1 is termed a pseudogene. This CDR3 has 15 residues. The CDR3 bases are TGTGCCAGCAGCAAAAAATCAGGACAGGGATCCGAGCAGTACTTC. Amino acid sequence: CASSKKSGQGSEQYF.

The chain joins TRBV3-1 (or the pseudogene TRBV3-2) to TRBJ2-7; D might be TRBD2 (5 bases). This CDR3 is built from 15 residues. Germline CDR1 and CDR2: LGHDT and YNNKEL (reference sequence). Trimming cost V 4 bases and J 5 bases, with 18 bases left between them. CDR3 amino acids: CASSPRALSGDEQYF. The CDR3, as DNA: TGTGCCAGCAGCCCGCGGGCCCTCTCCGGGGACGAGCAGTACTTC.

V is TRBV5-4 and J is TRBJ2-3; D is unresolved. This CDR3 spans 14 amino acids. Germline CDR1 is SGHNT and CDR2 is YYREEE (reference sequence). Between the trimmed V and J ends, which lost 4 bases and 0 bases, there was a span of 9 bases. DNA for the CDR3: TGTGCCAGCAGCCTAGGACCTAGCACAGATACGCAGTATTTT. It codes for CASSLGPSTDTQYF.

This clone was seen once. The CDR3 protein is CASSEATLQALNEKLFF. CDR3 coding DNA: TGTGCCAGCAGTGAAGCGACCCTACAGGCCCTTAATGAAAAACTGTTTTTT. V gene TRBV2 combines with J gene TRBJ1-4, with a weak D call TRBD1 (5 bases). Germline V gene lookup returns CDR1 SNHLY and CDR2 FYNNEI. There are 17 residues in the CDR3. V lost 0 bases and J lost 4, with 15 bases in between.